This T cell receptor (beta chain) was recorded in a study of preoperative IRX-2 immunotherapy in early breast cancer. The treatment here: preoperative locoregional IRX-2 cytokine immunotherapy. Patients received preoperative, locoregional IRX-2 cytokine immunotherapy in a phase Ib study. The repertoire was sequenced with immunoSEQ multiplex PCR; TCRdb's copy has only in-frame clones and lacks some. The data show 6,000 or so clones, around 75% seen once. This TCR was sampled from a human donor with breast cancer. The material sequenced was tumor tissue, taken before IRX-2 immunotherapy.

Here the CDR3 reads CASSPRQNSGNTIYF. The CDR3 coding sequence is TGTGCCAGTAGTCCTAGACAGAACTCTGGAAACACCATATATTTT. The chain has TRBV19 and TRBJ1-3, with D possibly TRBD1 on 5 matching bases. CDR1 is LNHDA and CDR2 is SQIVND in the germline V gene (reference sequence). V was clipped by 5 bases and J by 0 bases, with 11 bases between them. The CDR3 is 15 residues long.